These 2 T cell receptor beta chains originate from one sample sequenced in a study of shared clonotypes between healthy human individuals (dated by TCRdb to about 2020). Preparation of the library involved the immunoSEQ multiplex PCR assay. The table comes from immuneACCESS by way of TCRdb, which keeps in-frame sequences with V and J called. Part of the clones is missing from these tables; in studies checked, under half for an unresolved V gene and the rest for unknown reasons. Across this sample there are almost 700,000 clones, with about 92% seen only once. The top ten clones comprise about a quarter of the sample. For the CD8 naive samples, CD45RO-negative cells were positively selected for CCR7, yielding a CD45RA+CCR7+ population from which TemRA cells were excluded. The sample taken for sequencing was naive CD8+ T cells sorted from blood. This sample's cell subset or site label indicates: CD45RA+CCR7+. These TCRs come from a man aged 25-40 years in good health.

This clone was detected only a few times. The CDR3 here is CASSIDSSASREQYF. The CDR3 DNA is TGTGCCAGTAGTATAGATTCTTCGGCGTCTAGGGAGCAGTACTTC. The gene calls are TRBV19 and TRBJ2-7; D gene ambiguous. Germline V lookup: CDR1 LNHDA, CDR2 SQIVND (reference sequence). V was shortened by 0 bases and J by 7 bases, with 16 bases between the two germline ends. The CDR3 has 15 amino acids.

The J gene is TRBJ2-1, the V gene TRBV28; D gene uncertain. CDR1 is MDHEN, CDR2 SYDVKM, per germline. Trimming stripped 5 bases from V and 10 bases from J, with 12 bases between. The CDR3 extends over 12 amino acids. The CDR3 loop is CASSPITMEQFF. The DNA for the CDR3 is TGTGCCAGCAGTCCAATAACAATGGAGCAGTTCTTC.